This TCR beta chain was sequenced during a study of shared clonotypes between healthy human individuals. Study summary: Each donor's CD8 memory used one plate, CD8 naive two, each CD4 subset three. General study points: Tissues were not sampled, only blood, and their repertoires likely differ. Clonotype sharing among donors was expected to depend on sequencing depth.

Remarks on this clone: The antigen is not known.

Assay used: immunoSEQ multiplex PCR; TCRdb lists only in-frame clones, some missing. The table lists roughly 770,000 clones, about 97% of them singletons. Terminally differentiated effector memory CD45RA+ cells were excluded from the naive CD8 cells, which were CD45RO-negative and positively selected for CCR7. Material for sequencing was naive CD8+ T cells sorted from blood. This TCR was recovered from a man aged 25 to 40 in good health.

The CDR3 sequence is CASSGGRPATQYF. In DNA form, the CDR3 reads TGTGCCAGCAGCGGGGGGCGGCCAGCTACGCAGTATTTT. The chain carries TRBV7-9 and TRBJ2-3, with D perhaps being TRBD1 or TRBD2 (6 bases each). Trimming shortened V by 5 bases and J by 8 bases, and 14 bases separated the two germline ends. Germline CDR1 is SEHNR and CDR2 is FQNEAQ (reference sequence). The CDR3 has 13 amino acids.